The 16 T cell receptor beta chains presented below share a single source sample, sequenced in a study of spatial heterogeneity in lung cancer. The study, taken as a whole, reports: Tumoral mutation counts were tracked by counts of expanded intratumoral alpha and beta TCRs.

TCRdb reprocessed the 5' RACE reads via MiXCR and lists one record per CDR3 protein. This table holds 13,000 or so distinct CDR3 sequences, roughly 2.9% found once. This sample's time point: sample taken at primary tumor resection. These TCRs are of unknown antigen specificity. The sample was lung tumor tissue, taken at surgery. Receptor source: a male donor with early-stage non-small cell lung cancer.

There are many counts of this clonotype. The CDR3 DNA is TGTGCCAGCAGGCACAGGGGGAACCATCAGCCCCAGCATTTT. Translating gives CASRHRGNHQPQHF. The chain couples TRBV6-5 to TRBJ1-5, with TRBD1 identical over 8 bases. Looked up from germline, CDR1 is MNHEY and CDR2 is SVGAGI. The CDR3 sequence is 14 residues long. V lost 6 bases and J lost 5; bases outside the gene matches: 6.

This clonotype was seen repeatedly, ten times or more. This chain connects TRBV29-1 to TRBJ2-3; tentatively, D is TRBD1 (6 bases). The germline V gene has CDR1 SQVTM and CDR2 ANQGSEA. The CDR3 is made up of 13 amino acids. V was clipped by 4 bases and J by 6 bases, with 14 bases between them. Here the CDR3 DNA reads TGCAGCGTTGGCCCGAGGACAGTTGATACGCAGTATTTT. It yields the protein CSVGPRTVDTQYF.

In this sample, this clonotype turned up many times. The chain is built from TRBV1 and TRBJ1-1. TRBV1 is reported as a pseudogene. The CDR3 extends over 15 amino acids. The CDR3 region is CTSSQDPQKGTEAFF. The DNA for the CDR3 is TGCACCAGCAGCCAAGATCCTCAAAAGGGCACTGAAGCTTTCTTT.

There are many counts of this clonotype. The chain links TRBV13 to TRBJ1-4, with D uncertain. Trimming left V 3 bases short and J 0 bases short, with 5 bases between. The V gene's germline CDR1 is PRHDT and CDR2 FYEKMQ (reference sequence). The CDR3 covers 14 residues. The CDR3 here is CASSFRTTNEKLFF. The CDR3 bases are TGTGCCAGCAGCTTTAGGACAACTAATGAAAAACTGTTTTTT.

This clonotype has at least ten counts. This chain uses TRBV3-1 with TRBJ2-2; D tentatively fits TRBD1 or TRBD2 (5 bases each). With 1 base removed from V and 6 bases from J, the gap between germline ends came to 30 bases. Germline V CDR1 and CDR2: LGHDT, YNNKEL (reference sequence). This CDR3 region has 21 residues. This chain's CDR3 is CASSQVGDPHDPRWSPGELFF. The CDR3 bases are TGTGCCAGCAGCCAAGTGGGGGATCCCCACGATCCACGTTGGAGCCCCGGGGAGCTGTTTTTT.

This clonotype has just a few counts. A clone one base away is much larger, so this may be a read error. This chain joins TRBV6-5 and TRBJ1-6; the D is unclear. Trimming left V 5 bases short and J 5 bases short, with 1 base between. Per germline, CDR1 MNHEY and CDR2 SVGAGI. This CDR3 spans 11 amino acids. In DNA form, the CDR3 reads TGTGCCAGCAGTAATAATTCACCCCTCCACTTT. This codes for CASSNNSPLHF.

This chain connects TRBV7-2 to TRBJ1-3; possibly TRBD1 for D (5 bases). The CDR3 has 14 residues. Per the germline V gene, CDR1 is SGHTA and CDR2 is FQGNSA. The germline V and J ends were trimmed by 5 bases and 0 bases, with 8 bases remaining between them. CDR3: CASSRDSSGNTIYF. The CDR3 nucleotides read TGTGCCAGCAGCCGAGACAGCTCTGGAAACACCATATATTTT.

The table lists this clonotype with many counts. The chain combines TRBV2 with TRBJ2-1; perhaps TRBD1 as D (6 bases). Per the germline V gene, CDR1 is SNHLY and CDR2 is FYNNEI. The CDR3 extends over 16 amino acids. Trimming removed 6 bases at V and 0 bases at J, with 15 bases between. CDR3 sequence: CASRGYRESSYNEQFF. The CDR3, as DNA: TGTGCCAGCAGGGGTTACAGGGAGAGCTCCTACAATGAGCAGTTCTTC. The full variable domain, completed using reference TRBV2 and TRBJ2-1, is EPEVTQTPSHQVTQMGQEVILRCVPISNHLYFYWYRQILGQKVEFLVSFYNNEISEKSEIFDDQFSVERPDGSNFTLKIRSTKLEDSAMYFCASRGYRESSYNEQFFGPGTRLTVL.

This clonotype was counted at least ten times. The chain has TRBV15 and TRBJ1-2; TRBD1 matches at 8 bases. V trimming: 0 bases; J trimming: 12 bases; junction bases outside the gene matches: 9. The V gene's germline CDR1 is LNHNV and CDR2 YYDKDF (reference sequence). CDR3 length equals 14 residues. The chain's CDR3 is CATSRDRDRNRHTF. Here the CDR3 DNA reads TGTGCCACCAGCAGAGATAGGGACAGGAATCGGCACACCTTC.

This clonotype was seen ten or more times. V gene TRBV10-3 combines with J gene TRBJ1-2; tentatively, D is TRBD1 (5 bases). Germline V gene lookup returns CDR1 ENHRY and CDR2 SYGVKD. V was pared by 2 bases and J by 3 bases, with 16 bases between. The CDR3 contains 16 residues. The DNA of the CDR3 is TGTGCCATCAGTGAGGCCCTTCCGGGGCTGGACTATGGCTACACCTTC. This translates into CAISEALPGLDYGYTF.

This clonotype occurred many times. V is TRBV2 and J is TRBJ1-2; D is uncertain. With 2 bases removed from V and 8 bases from J, the gap between germline ends came to 12 bases. The length of the CDR3 is 13 residues. The V gene's germline CDR1 is SNHLY and CDR2 FYNNEI. The CDR3 DNA is TGTGCCAGCAGTGAAATCCCCTTCTACGGCTACACCTTC. Translation gives CASSEIPFYGYTF.

This clonotype was counted many times. This chain links TRBV19 with TRBJ2-1; 9 bases align to TRBD2. Losses at the gene ends were 5 bases for V and 0 bases for J; bases not matched to a gene: 5. The length of the CDR3 is 16 residues. Germline V gives CDR1 LNHDA, CDR2 SQIVND (reference sequence). Here the CDR3 DNA reads TGTGCCAGTAGTGTGACTAGCGGTCCCTCCTACAATGAGCAGTTCTTC. Protein sequence: CASSVTSGPSYNEQFF.

In this sample, this clonotype turned up many times. This chain uses TRBV28 with TRBJ1-2; D unresolved. Germline V CDR1 and CDR2: MDHEN, SYDVKM. This CDR3 is 13 amino acids long. The ends were cut back, 4 bases at V and 0 bases at J, with 6 bases in the middle. The CDR3 DNA reads TGTGCCAGCAGTTGGGCAGCTAACTATGGCTACACCTTC. Translation gives CASSWAANYGYTF.

There are many counts of this clonotype. V is TRBV20-1 and J is TRBJ1-1; D possibly corresponds to TRBD1 (5 bases). The CDR3 consists of 14 residues. The V end lost 1 base, the J end lost 0 bases, and 9 bases lay between the germline ends. Germline V lookup: CDR1 DFQATT, CDR2 SNEGSKA (reference sequence). Here the CDR3 DNA reads TGCAGTGCTAGAGGGGGGTCCATGAACACTGAAGCTTTCTTT. Translated, it gives CSARGGSMNTEAFF.

In this sample, this clonotype turned up many times. The chain combines TRBV7-9 with TRBJ2-1; D gene unclear. Germline lookup yields CDR1 SEHNR and CDR2 FQNEAQ (reference sequence). The CDR3 covers 15 residues. V shed 5 bases and J shed 7 bases, with 18 bases lying between them. The CDR3 DNA reads TGTGCCAGCAGCCCTAGTCAACTCTACGCTAATGAGCAGTTCTTC. As protein: CASSPSQLYANEQFF.

This clonotype was recorded at least ten times. The chain is built from TRBV20-1 and TRBJ2-5, with 11 bases that match TRBD1. The CDR3 consists of 16 residues. J gave up 4 bases and V 0 bases, and 7 bases lay outside the gene matches. CDR1 and CDR2 from the germline V gene are DFQATT and SNEGSKA (reference sequence). CDR3 nucleotides: TGCAGTGCTAGAGACTGGGACAGGGGGAGTCTAGAGACCCAGTACTTC. Encoded protein: CSARDWDRGSLETQYF.